Below are 27 T cell receptor beta chains sequenced from a single sample in a study of blood T cells in healthy people across ages. Primed by a sample-barcoded 5' primer and a J-beta primer mix, a second PCR proceeded for 7 to 11 cycles. TCRdb independently ran MiXCR on the 5' RACE reads; one entry per CDR3 protein. The data contain 730,000 or so distinct CDR3 sequences, approximately 43% of them singletons. Source material: blood. The source of these receptors is a woman aged 55-70 years in good health.

This clonotype was found a few times. The chain couples TRBV5-1 to TRBJ2-1, with 7 bases matching TRBD2. Germline V gene data show CDR1 as SGHRS and CDR2 as YFSETQ. The CDR3 runs 14 residues. Trimming cost V 2 bases and J 4 bases; bases outside gene matches: 3. This CDR3 reads CASSLSGDYNEQFF. The CDR3 DNA reads as TGCGCCAGCAGCTTAAGCGGGGATTACAATGAGCAGTTCTTC.

This clonotype was counted between two and nine times. This chain joins TRBV3-1 and TRBJ2-1; no clear D. V was clipped by 1 base and J by 5 bases, with 12 bases between them. Germline V gives CDR1 LGHDT, CDR2 YNNKEL (reference sequence). The CDR3 is 15 amino acids. This chain's CDR3 is CASSQAASPNNEQFF. CDR3 in DNA: TGTGCCAGCAGCCAAGCGGCGAGTCCTAACAATGAGCAGTTCTTC.

This chain joins TRBV7-3 and TRBJ2-2; no firm D call. The length of the CDR3 is 16 residues. Germline CDR1 reads SGHTA; CDR2 reads FQGTGA. The V end lost 5 bases, the J end lost 8 bases, and 21 bases lay between the germline ends. The CDR3 sequence is CASSESPVGVGGELFF. CDR3 DNA: TGTGCCAGCAGCGAAAGCCCCGTGGGCGTAGGAGGGGAGCTGTTTTTT.

This clonotype has more than one count but fewer than ten. The chain carries TRBV5-1 and TRBJ2-1; TRBD2 aligns across 7 bases. Germline CDR1 is SGHRS and CDR2 is YFSETQ. The CDR3 extends over 15 amino acids. V trimming: 4 bases; J trimming: 5 bases; junction bases outside the gene matches: 9. This CDR3 reads CASSASGTYHNEQFF. The CDR3 region has the DNA TGCGCCAGCAGCGCGAGCGGGACGTACCACAATGAGCAGTTCTTC.

There are a few counts of this clonotype. V usage is TRBV18 and J usage is TRBJ2-3, with 7 bases lining up with TRBD2. The germline V gene has CDR1 KGHSH and CDR2 LQKENI. The J segment lost 4 bases and the V segment lost 3 bases, leaving 16 bases of the junction unmatched. The CDR3 is made up of 18 amino acids. The CDR3 here is CASSPVENWRESPDTQYF. In DNA form, the CDR3 reads TGTGCCAGCTCACCGGTCGAAAATTGGCGGGAGTCCCCAGATACGCAGTATTTT. The whole variable domain, filled in from reference TRBV18 and TRBJ2-3, reads NAGVMQNPRHLVRRRGQEARLRCSPMKGHSHVYWYRQLPEEGLKFMVYLQKENIIDESGMPKERFSAEFPKEGPSILRIQQVVRGDSAAYFCASSPVENWRESPDTQYFGPGTRLTVL.

This chain connects TRBV28 to TRBJ1-5; D remains ambiguous. Germline assignment: CDR1 MDHEN and CDR2 SYDVKM. CDR3 length: 16 amino acids. Deletions cut 0 bases from V and 14 bases from J, with 23 bases between. The CDR3 DNA sequence: TGTGCCAGCAGTTTATGGAAGAGCGGAATAGACCCTGGGGAGCATTTT. It encodes CASSLWKSGIDPGEHF.

The chain couples TRBV12-3 or TRBV12-4 to TRBJ1-5; 7 bases align to TRBD1. The ends lost 6 bases at V and 3 bases at J; junction bases unmatched: 2. CDR3 length: 13 amino acids. CDR3 sequence reads: CASRGQANQPQHF. Written as DNA, the CDR3 is TGTGCCAGCAGAGGACAGGCCAATCAGCCCCAGCATTTT.

A word on this clonotype: Compared with germline, one end of the junction differs, possibly owing to a read error. This chain links TRBV7-3 with TRBJ2-3; the D gene is possibly TRBD2 (6 bases). Germline V gives CDR1 SGHTA, CDR2 FQGTGA. This CDR3 comprises 15 residues. CDR3 amino acids: CASNLMGGTTDTQYF. In DNA, the CDR3 is TGTGCCAGCAACTTAATGGGGGGAACCACAGATACGCAGTATTTT.

Only a few counts were recorded for this clonotype. The rearrangement links TRBV7-2 to TRBJ2-7; weak D call: TRBD2 (6 bases). V dropped 3 bases and J dropped 5 bases, with 14 bases sitting between them. The V gene's germline CDR1 is SGHTA and CDR2 FQGNSA. The CDR3 has 14 amino acids. The chain's CDR3 is CASSLAGIRHEQYF. The CDR3 region has the DNA TGTGCCAGCAGCTTGGCGGGGATAAGGCACGAGCAGTACTTC.

This chain links TRBV4-1 with TRBJ2-1; weak D call: TRBD2 (6 bases). TRBJ2-7 explains the end of the DNA better; the J call may be wrong. The length of the CDR3 is 17 residues. Germline assignment: CDR1 MGHRA and CDR2 YSYEKL. The CDR3 nucleotides are TGCGCCAGCAGCCAGAGTTATGGAGGGAGCTCCTACAATGAGCAGTACTTC. Translated: CASSQSYGGSSYNEQYF.

The chain is built from TRBV6-1 and TRBJ2-7, with 16 nucleotides matching TRBD2. The CDR3 covers 18 residues. Germline values: CDR1 MNHNS, CDR2 SASEGT. The ends lost 5 bases at V and 2 bases at J; junction bases unmatched: 9. CDR3 protein: CASSRGLAGGNVPYEQYF. The CDR3 DNA follows: TGTGCCAGCAGTAGGGGACTAGCGGGAGGGAACGTCCCCTACGAGCAGTACTTC.

This clonotype was found a few times. A read error may produce the germline difference seen at one junction end. The V gene is TRBV12-3 or TRBV12-4, the J gene TRBJ1-5; no reliable D call. This CDR3 is built from 18 residues. CDR3 coding DNA: TGTGCCAGCAGTTTATGGAGGTCCGCGAGGGCCGGGAATCCGCCCCAGCATTTT. This codes for CASSLWRSARAGNPPQHF.

With regard to this clonotype: A much larger clone lies one base from this, so it may be a read error. The chain is built from TRBV7-3 and TRBJ2-1, with D perhaps matching TRBD1 or TRBD2 (5 bases each). The CDR3 sequence is 13 residues long. CDR1 and CDR2 from the germline V gene are SGHTA and FQGTGA. Trimming took off 2 bases at V and 7 bases at J, with 9 bases between the two ends. This chain's CDR3 is CASSLAWGNEQFF. CDR3 DNA sequence: TGTGCCAGCAGCTTAGCGTGGGGGAATGAGCAGTTCTTC.

The chain is built from TRBV11-2 and TRBJ2-5; maybe TRBD1 (6 bases). The germline V gene encodes CDR1 SGHAT and CDR2 FQNNGV. Trimming shortened V by 5 bases and J by 4 bases, and 14 bases separated the two germline ends. This CDR3 has 14 amino acids. In DNA, the CDR3 is TGTGCCAGCAGCATCCGACAGGTGCGAGAGACCCAGTACTTC. It codes for CASSIRQVRETQYF. Complete variable domain (other parts from reference TRBV11-2 and TRBJ2-5): EAGVAQSPRYKIIEKRQSVAFWCNPISGHATLYWYQQILGQGPKLLIQFQNNGVVDDSQLPKDRFSAERLKGVDSTLKIQPAKLEDSAVYLCASSIRQVRETQYFGPGTRLLVL.

This chain joins TRBV27 and TRBJ1-5, with 7 bases lining up with TRBD1. The V gene end was trimmed by 6 bases and the J gene end by 5 bases; junction bases not matched to a gene: 4. The V gene's germline CDR1 is MNHEY and CDR2 SMNVEV (reference sequence). CDR3 size: 13 residues. CDR3 sequence (DNA): TGTGCCAGCAGCCCGACAGGGTATCAGCCCCAGCATTTT. It yields the protein CASSPTGYQPQHF.

The gene calls are TRBV12-3 or TRBV12-4 and TRBJ1-2, with 7 bases lining up with TRBD1. Losses at the gene ends were 3 bases for V and 8 bases for J; bases not matched to a gene: 9. This CDR3 region has 14 residues. The CDR3 DNA sequence: TGTGCCAGCAGTTTCGGCGACAGGGCTAGGGGCTACACCTTC. It yields the protein CASSFGDRARGYTF.

V and J are TRBV9 and TRBJ2-5, with a possible D match to TRBD2 (5 bases). Trimming took 4 bases from V and 5 from J, leaving 18 bases between them. Germline V CDR1 and CDR2: SGDLS, YYNGEE. The CDR3 runs 15 residues. The CDR3 DNA reads TGTGCCAGCAGCATAACCCGGGCCCCGGGGGAGACCCAGTACTTC. Translated, it gives CASSITRAPGETQYF.

The chain couples TRBV2 to TRBJ2-5, with TRBD2 as a possible D gene (6 bases). The CDR3 has 15 amino acids. V lost 4 bases and J 5 bases, leaving 17 bases between the germline ends. The germline CDR1 and CDR2 sequences are SNHLY and FYNNEI. The CDR3 DNA reads TGTGCCAGCAGTGGGACCCCCTTAGCGGAGGAGACCCAGTACTTC. Its translation is CASSGTPLAEETQYF.

The chain recombines TRBV28 with TRBJ1-1; D is possibly TRBD1 (5 bases). The CDR3 is 14 residues long. From germline, CDR1 is MDHEN and CDR2 SYDVKM. V gave up 2 bases and J gave up 1 base, with 8 bases separating them. The CDR3 region is CASSLLGQNTEAFF. In DNA form, the CDR3 reads TGTGCCAGCAGTTTACTCGGACAGAACACTGAAGCTTTCTTT.

This clonotype turned up a few times. The rearrangement uses TRBV7-3 and TRBJ1-6; 10 bases line up with TRBD1. This CDR3 has 16 amino acids. V trimming: 5 bases; J trimming: 7 bases; junction bases outside the gene matches: 8. CDR1 is SGHTA, CDR2 FQGTGA, per germline. This chain's CDR3 is CASSLLDRGSNSPLHF. The CDR3 DNA reads as TGTGCCAGCAGCCTCCTGGACAGGGGGTCAAATTCACCCCTCCACTTT. Variable domain in full (rest from reference TRBV7-3 and TRBJ1-6): GAGVSQTPSNKVTEKGKYVELRCDPISGHTALYWYRQSLGQGPEFLIYFQGTGAADDSGLPNDRFFAVRPEGSVSTLKIQRTERGDSAVYLCASSLLDRGSNSPLHFGNGTRLTVT.

The chain couples TRBV6-6 to TRBJ1-1; tentative D call: TRBD1 (6 bases). The CDR3 has 14 amino acids. V lost 2 bases to trimming and J lost 3 bases, with 10 bases between them. CDR1 MNHNY and CDR2 SVGAGI come from the germline V gene (reference sequence). The CDR3 reads CASSYGGRDTEAFF. As DNA, the CDR3 is TGTGCCAGCAGTTACGGGGGGCGGGACACTGAAGCTTTCTTT.

The chain combines TRBV9 with TRBJ1-1; D perhaps matches TRBD1 (6 bases). CDR1 is SGDLS and CDR2 is YYNGEE in the germline V gene. The CDR3 loop spans 15 amino acids. Trimming removed 3 bases from V and 1 base from J, with 13 bases in between. This CDR3 reads CASSGGASSNTEAFF. The CDR3 DNA follows: TGTGCCAGCAGCGGGGGGGCCTCTTCGAACACTGAAGCTTTCTTT. Full variable domain (missing parts from reference TRBV9 and TRBJ1-1): DSGVTQTPKHLITATGQRVTLRCSPRSGDLSVYWYQQSLDQGLQFLIQYYNGEERAKGNILERFSAQQFPDLHSELNLSSLELGDSALYFCASSGGASSNTEAFFGQGTRLTVV.

This chain uses TRBV2 with TRBJ2-1; unclear D gene. The length of the CDR3 is 10 residues. Deletions cut 7 bases from V and 12 bases from J, with 10 bases between. Germline CDR1 SNHLY, CDR2 FYNNEI. This CDR3 is CASTTDRQFF. The CDR3 bases are TGTGCCAGCACCACCGATAGGCAGTTCTTC.

The rearrangement joins TRBV6-6 to TRBJ2-3, with no clear D. CDR1 is MNHNY, CDR2 SVGAGI, per germline (reference sequence). Trimming stripped 8 bases from V and 6 bases from J, with 6 bases between. CDR3 size: 10 residues. CDR3 region: CASLGDTQYF. CDR3 DNA: TGTGCCAGCCTCGGGGATACGCAGTATTTT.

This clonotype has only a few counts. The V call is TRBV13, the J call TRBJ2-7, with D perhaps matching TRBD1 (6 bases). The V end was cut by 4 bases, the J end by 6 bases, with 13 bases between. The CDR3 has 13 amino acids. Germline CDR1 is PRHDT and CDR2 is FYEKMQ (reference sequence). CDR3 in DNA: TGTGCCAGCAGCTGGAGGACAGAAAGCGAGCAGTACTTC. Translating it yields CASSWRTESEQYF.

The chain couples TRBV5-1 to TRBJ2-2; 8 positions agree with TRBD2. The CDR3 runs to 15 residues. V shed 4 bases, J shed 5 bases, and the junction held 7 bases outside the gene matches. From germline, CDR1 is SGHRS and CDR2 YFSETQ. The CDR3 sequence is CASSRTSRGTGELFF. The CDR3 DNA reads TGCGCCAGCAGCCGGACTAGCCGAGGGACCGGGGAGCTGTTTTTT.

This clonotype came up a few times. The rearrangement links TRBV28 to TRBJ2-5; TRBD1 aligns across 10 bases. V was clipped by 3 bases and J by 4 bases; unmatched bases: 11. The CDR3 contains 17 residues. Germline V CDR1 and CDR2: MDHEN, SYDVKM. The chain's CDR3 is CASSFQMSGTGAETQYF. The CDR3 DNA is TGTGCCAGCAGTTTCCAAATGTCCGGGACAGGGGCAGAGACCCAGTACTTC.